This T cell receptor beta chain was captured by sequencing in a study of blood T cell repertoires in COVID-19 (TCRdb year 2020). About the study as a whole: Collaborator samples came from the United States, Italy and Spain and covered acute and convalescent phases of COVID-19. The sample metadata nearly always contained a de-identified subject ID, COVID-19 status, age in years and sex. Samples came from the ongoing ImmuneRACE study (first 160 participants) plus 1,254 subjects from 6 global collaborators. Deeply sampled blood TCRbeta repertoires from subjects exposed to, actively infected with, or recovered from COVID-19 were included in the dataset. The material from the prospective study consisted of cDNA or gDNA derived from T cells, B-cell-depleted T cells, or PBMCs. A freely available public database, intended as a resource for researchers studying the immune response to SARS-CoV-2, is where the repertoires were released. HLA class I and class II types, where available, came from metadata supplied by the sample provider rather than from assay-based typing. Overall study results and their limits: The quantity of clinical and demographic metadata differed by source and by participant and was supplied without curation.

The immunoSEQ Assay, a bias-controlled multiplex PCR, was used to amplify TCRbeta CDR3 regions from genomic DNA. Per the original workflow: Nucleated cell counts per sample were estimated from amplification of reference gene primers within the assay. To quantify the absolute abundance of each unique TCRbeta CDR3 rearrangement, sequence reads were collapsed and filtered. For each sample, productive Simpson clonality was calculated as the square root of Simpson's diversity index across productive rearrangements. Held by TCRdb, this immuneACCESS table contains in-frame sequences only and omits some clones. Under half of the omission traces to an unresolved V gene where checked; the cause of the rest is unknown. V, J and clone size were drawn from that table, and D and trimming were deduced from the DNA. Within this sample are fewer than 400,000 clones, with about 92% of them counted one time only. Less than 20% of the sample rests with the top ten.

Comment on this clone: It has no known antigen specificity. No much larger clone is present one base from it, and per-base qualities are unavailable.

In the prospective study, participants were roughly 18 to 95 years old, resided in about two dozen geographic areas of the United States, and were enrolled through a virtual design. To assign participants to cohorts, the prospective study relied on clinical history that participants themselves reported in a screening survey and a study questionnaire. ImmuneRACE Cohort 3 recovered participants were defined by two consecutive negative NP/OP PCR tests, healthcare professional clearance, or symptom resolution. Mobile phlebotomists in the prospective study collected whole blood, serum and a nasopharyngeal or oropharyngeal swab from every participant. Prospective study participants could optionally give additional blood draws and questionnaires over an approximately 2-month period. Before DNA extraction, blood samples from the prospective study were shipped at room temperature or frozen. The germline ends are 15 bases apart after V is trimmed by 4 bases and J by 6 bases. The CDR3 contains 14 residues, cysteine and phenylalanine counted. Only CDR3 DNA is held: 42 bases, read in frame from base 1. CDR1 and CDR2, per the germline V gene, are MNHEY and SVGEGT.

The sequence joins TRBV6-2 or TRBV6-3 to TRBJ1-2; TRBD1 is a weak D gene call, 5 bases matching. Sequenced input: PBMCs or T cells enriched from blood (not recorded which). This receptor was identified in a woman in her 30s who had recovered from COVID-19. The sequenced DNA: TGTGCCAGCAGTTTACTGGCGGCCAGGGATGGCTACACCTTC. The encoded protein is CASSLLAARDGYTF.